These T cell receptor beta chains were read from a single sample in a study of CD8+ T cells in alopecia areata. The table came from immunoSEQ multiplex PCR; TCRdb's copy has only in-frame clones and leaves some out. There are some 12,000 clones in the sample; around 60% occur only once, and 20% to 25% lies in the top ten. The sequenced material came from skin. These receptors all come from a human donor with alopecia areata. The CDR3 runs from the conserved cysteine through the conserved F or W. D genes are given only for firm matches. Only some rows state a clone size, as once, few, many or a class for expanded clones.

J | length | size | D | V | DNA | CDR3
TRBJ2-1 | 16 | few | TRBD2 | TRBV4-3 | TGCGCCAGCAGCACCCGACTAGCGGGAGAGGGAAATGAGCAGTTCTTC | CASSTRLAGEGNEQFF
TRBJ2-3 | 15 | NA | TRBD2 | TRBV4-1 | TGCGCCAGCAGCCCCCAGCGGGGATTCACAGATACGCAGTATTTT | CASSPQRGFTDTQYF
TRBJ2-2 | 16 | NA | TRBD1 | TRBV14 | TGTGCCAGCAGCCAGATGACAGGGAAGGGCACCGGGGAGCTGTTTTTT | CASSQMTGKGTGELFF
TRBJ1-2 | 14 | NA | NA | TRBV6-1 | TGTGCCAGCAGTGAAGCGGGACACCCCTATGGCTACACCTTC | CASSEAGHPYGYTF
TRBJ1-2 | 15 | once | NA | TRBV7-2 | TGTGCCAGCAGCCCCAGGGACACGGCGACCTATGGCTACACCTTC | CASSPRDTATYGYTF
TRBJ2-7 | 17 | few | TRBD2 | TRBV10-3 | TGTGCCATCAGTGAGTTTACAGGACTAGCGGGAGCCTACGAGCAGTACTTC | CAISEFTGLAGAYEQYF
TRBJ2-7 | 16 | few | TRBD2 | TRBV19 | TGTGCCAGTAGTTTTGGGACTAGCGGAGGCTCCTACGAGCAGTACTTC | CASSFGTSGGSYEQYF
TRBJ2-7 | 14 | once | NA | TRBV30 | TGTGCCTGGAGTGTACTGGTCAGCCGATACGAGCAGTACTTC | CAWSVLVSRYEQYF
TRBJ2-7 | 12 | NA | NA | TRBV29-1 | TGCAGCGTCGCCGGACCAACCTACGAGCAGTACTTC | CSVAGPTYEQYF
TRBJ2-7 | 12 | NA | TRBD1 | TRBV27 | TGTGCCAGCAGTTCGGGACAGCTAAAGTCATACTTC | CASSSGQLKSYF
TRBJ2-7 | 12 | large | NA | TRBV7-9 | TGTGCCAGCAGCTTAGGAGGGACCGAGCAGTACTTC | CASSLGGTEQYF
TRBJ2-5 | 13 | NA | TRBD1 | TRBV11-3 | TGTGCCAGCAGCTCAGAAATACAGGGGACAAGAAACTTC | CASSSEIQGTRNF
TRBJ2-3 | 19 | NA | NA | TRBV5-1 | TGCGCCAGCAGCTCCTCCCGCGAAGCCAGGGTTATTTCCACAGATACGCAGTATTTT | CASSSSREARVISTDTQYF
TRBJ2-7 | 15 | few | NA | TRBV19 | TGTGCCAGTAGTAGGGGGGAGACACTAGCCTACGAGCAGTACTTC | CASSRGETLAYEQYF
TRBJ2-1 | 15 | NA | TRBD2 | TRBV7-6 | TGTGCCAGCAGGGATAGCGGGAGTAAAGTTAGTGAGCAGTTCTTC | CASRDSGSKVSEQFF
TRBJ2-1 | 16 | few | TRBD1 | TRBV28 | TGTGCCAGCAGTTCCCCGCTGGACAGGGGGTACAATGAGCAGTTCTTC | CASSSPLDRGYNEQFF
TRBJ2-2 | 16 | NA | NA | TRBV5-6 | TGTGCCAGCAGCTTGGCCCTAACAGGACTCGGCGGGGAGCTGTTTTTT | CASSLALTGLGGELFF
TRBJ1-5 | 14 | NA | NA | TRBV7-9 | TGTGCCAGCAGCTTAGGAGGGAAAAATCAGCCCCAGCATTTT | CASSLGGKNQPQHF
TRBJ2-1 | 13 | few | NA | TRBV27 | TGTGCCAGCAGTTTAATGACCCAGCATGAGCAGTTCTTC | CASSLMTQHEQFF
TRBJ1-2 | 14 | NA | NA | TRBV6-5 | TGTGCCAGCACCAATACAAGCCCCAACTATGGCTACACCTTC | CASTNTSPNYGYTF
TRBJ2-7 | 15 | NA | TRBD2 | TRBV11-2 | TGTGCCAGCAGCCGAGGGAGGGACGCTTCCTACGAGCAGTACTTC | CASSRGRDASYEQYF
TRBJ2-7 | 12 | few | NA | TRBV6-6 | TGTGCCAGCAGCCCCCAGCTTGACGAGCAGTACTTC | CASSPQLDEQYF
TRBJ1-1 | 14 | NA | TRBD1 | TRBV29-1 | TGCAGCGTTGAGGGGACAGGGGGGTGGGATGAAGCTTTCTTT | CSVEGTGGWDEAFF
TRBJ1-5 | 13 | medium-sized | NA | TRBV9 | TGTGCCAGCAGCGTTTTGGGTAATCAGCCCCAGCATTTT | CASSVLGNQPQHF
TRBJ2-1 | 17 | NA | TRBD2 | TRBV7-8 | TGTGCCAGCAGCCTCGGCCCCGGGACTAGCGGGAGTAATGAGCAGTTCTTC | CASSLGPGTSGSNEQFF
TRBJ2-6 | 15 | few | NA | TRBV5-1 | TGCGCCAGCAGCTTGGGGACCTCTGGGGCCAACGTCCTGACTTTC | CASSLGTSGANVLTF
TRBJ1-4 | 14 | few | NA | TRBV5-4 | TGTGCCAGCAGCTTGGGACAGATAAATGAAAAACTGTTTTTT | CASSLGQINEKLFF
TRBJ1-5 | 13 | NA | NA | TRBV7-2 | TGTGCCAGCAGCTTAGGATTGGATCAGCCCCAGCATTTT | CASSLGLDQPQHF
TRBJ1-5 | 13 | few | NA | TRBV19 | TGTGCCAGTAGTATAGCCAGCAATCAGCCCCAGCATTTT | CASSIASNQPQHF
TRBJ1-3 | 13 | NA | NA | TRBV6-5 | TGTGCCAGCAGTCAAGCTGCGGGAAACACCATATATTTT | CASSQAAGNTIYF
TRBJ2-7 | 13 | NA | NA | TRBV7-9 | TGTGCCAGCAGCTTAAAGTCCTCCTACGAGCAGTACTTC | CASSLKSSYEQYF
TRBJ2-2 | 19 | NA | TRBD2 | TRBV28 | TGTGCCAGCAAGAGCATGCGTGGTAGCGGGAGGGCGGGCACCGGGGAGCTGTTTTTT | CASKSMRGSGRAGTGELFF
TRBJ2-1 | 17 | NA | NA | TRBV10-3 | TGTGCCATCAGTGGGACCAAAACAGGGTCTTACGCCGATGAGCAGTTCTTC | CAISGTKTGSYADEQFF
TRBJ2-1 | 15 | NA | TRBD2 | TRBV19 | TGTGCCAGTGGATCACTAGCGGGAGGGGCCGGTGAGCAGTTCTTC | CASGSLAGGAGEQFF
TRBJ1-1 | 13 | NA | TRBD1 | TRBV29-1 | TGCAGCATTAGGACAGGGGGCTTACATGAAGCTTTCTTT | CSIRTGGLHEAFF
TRBJ1-2 | 15 | NA | TRBD1 | TRBV29-1 | TGCAGCGTTATGGCCGGGACAGGGGGCGCTAATGGCTACACCTTC | CSVMAGTGGANGYTF
TRBJ1-3 | 16 | NA | NA | TRBV5-1 | TGCGCCAGCAGCTTGACCGGATTGATTGCTGGAAACACCATATATTTT | CASSLTGLIAGNTIYF
TRBJ2-5 | 16 | NA | NA | TRBV6-1 | TGTGCCAGCAGTGCCCTACTAGCACTGGGGCAAGAGACCCAGTACTTC | CASSALLALGQETQYF
TRBJ2-3 | 17 | NA | TRBD1 | TRBV28 | TGTGCCAGCAGTTCCCGGACAGGAGCAAACAACGCAGATACGCAGTATTTT | CASSSRTGANNADTQYF
TRBJ1-2 | 21 | NA | NA | TRBV18 | TGTGCCAGCTCACCACTCAAGAATCCCGGGACAAGGTCTCTAGGAGGCTATGGCTACACCTTC | CASSPLKNPGTRSLGGYGYTF
TRBJ1-4 | 14 | NA | NA | TRBV18 | TGTGCCAGCTCACCGGACAGAGCTAATGAAAAACTGTTTTTT | CASSPDRANEKLFF
TRBJ1-1 | 16 | NA | NA | TRBV5-1 | TGCGCCAGCAGCTTGGTGGGATCGCTCTGGGGCACTGAAGCTTTCTTT | CASSLVGSLWGTEAFF
TRBJ2-3 | 15 | NA | TRBD2 | TRBV28 | TGTGCCAGCAGTGGGAGTAGCGGGAACACAGATACGCAGTATTTT | CASSGSSGNTDTQYF
TRBJ2-7 | 14 | few | NA | TRBV7-2 | TGTGCCAGCAGGGAGGGGACTTCCACCTACGAGCAGTACTTC | CASREGTSTYEQYF
TRBJ2-7 | 11 | NA | NA | TRBV27 | TGTGCCAGCAGTTTTGAACAGGTTCAGTACTTC | CASSFEQVQYF